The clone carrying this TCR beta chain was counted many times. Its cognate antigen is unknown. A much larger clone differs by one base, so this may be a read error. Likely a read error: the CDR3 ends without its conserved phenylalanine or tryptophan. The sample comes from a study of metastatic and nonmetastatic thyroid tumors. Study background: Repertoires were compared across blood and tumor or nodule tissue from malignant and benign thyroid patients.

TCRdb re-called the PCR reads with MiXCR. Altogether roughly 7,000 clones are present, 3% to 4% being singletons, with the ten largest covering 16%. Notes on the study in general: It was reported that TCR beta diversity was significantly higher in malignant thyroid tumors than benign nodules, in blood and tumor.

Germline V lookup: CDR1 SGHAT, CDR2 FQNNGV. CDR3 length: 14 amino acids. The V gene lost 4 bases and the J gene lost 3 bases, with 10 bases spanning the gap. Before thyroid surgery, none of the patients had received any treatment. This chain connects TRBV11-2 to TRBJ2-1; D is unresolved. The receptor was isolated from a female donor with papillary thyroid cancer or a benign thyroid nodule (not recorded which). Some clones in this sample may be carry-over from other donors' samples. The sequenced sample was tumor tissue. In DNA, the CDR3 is TGTGCCAGCAGCTCAAAGAGATTCTACAATGAGCAGTTCGTC. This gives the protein CASSSKRFYNEQFV.